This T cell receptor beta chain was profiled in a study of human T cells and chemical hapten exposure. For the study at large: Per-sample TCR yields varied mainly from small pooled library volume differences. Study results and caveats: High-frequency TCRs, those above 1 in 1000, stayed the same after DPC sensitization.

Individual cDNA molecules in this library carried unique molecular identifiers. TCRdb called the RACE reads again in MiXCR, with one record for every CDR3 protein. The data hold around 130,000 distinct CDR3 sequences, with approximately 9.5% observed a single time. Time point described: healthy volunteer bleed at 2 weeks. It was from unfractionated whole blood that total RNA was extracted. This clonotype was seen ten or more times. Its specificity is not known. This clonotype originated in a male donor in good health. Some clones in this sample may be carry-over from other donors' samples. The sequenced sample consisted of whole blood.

In DNA form, the CDR3 reads TGTGCCAGCACTCCCGGGACTAGCGGTCCAGATACGCAGTATTTT. Protein product: CASTPGTSGPDTQYF. This chain uses TRBV2 with TRBJ2-3, with 11 nucleotides matching TRBD2. V was pared by 7 bases and J by 4 bases, with 7 bases of the junction left unmatched. The CDR3 is made up of 15 amino acids. The germline gives CDR1 SNHLY, CDR2 FYNNEI.